This note documents a single TCR beta chain sequence. Original analysis: Using reference gene primer amplification, nucleated cell counts were estimated. Sequencing was performed with immunoSEQ multiplex PCR; in TCRdb, only in-frame clones are kept and a portion is missing. V, J and clone size are those of that table, while D and trimming were read from the DNA. The sample gives about 240,000 clones, approximately 90% of which show up once; 2.5% to 3% is in the top ten. The data are from a study of blood T cell repertoires in COVID-19. Background on the study: The cDNA or gDNA used as material had been derived from T cells, B-cell-depleted T cells, or PBMCs.

Trimming cost V 4 bases and J 3 bases, with 17 bases left between them. Germline V gene data show CDR1 as LGHNA and CDR2 as YNFKEQ. The CDR3 has 16 residues. Assignment of participants to cohorts was predicated upon participant-reported clinical history. This clonotype originated in a woman aged 25 to 39 with acute COVID-19. J is TRBJ2-3 and V is TRBV4-2; TRBD1 is a possible D gene (5 bases). Sample: PBMCs or T cells enriched from blood (not recorded which). CDR3 in DNA: TGTGCCAGCAGCCGGGTGGGGCAAGGGGAAACAGATACGCAGTATTTT. It specifies CASSRVGQGETDTQYF.